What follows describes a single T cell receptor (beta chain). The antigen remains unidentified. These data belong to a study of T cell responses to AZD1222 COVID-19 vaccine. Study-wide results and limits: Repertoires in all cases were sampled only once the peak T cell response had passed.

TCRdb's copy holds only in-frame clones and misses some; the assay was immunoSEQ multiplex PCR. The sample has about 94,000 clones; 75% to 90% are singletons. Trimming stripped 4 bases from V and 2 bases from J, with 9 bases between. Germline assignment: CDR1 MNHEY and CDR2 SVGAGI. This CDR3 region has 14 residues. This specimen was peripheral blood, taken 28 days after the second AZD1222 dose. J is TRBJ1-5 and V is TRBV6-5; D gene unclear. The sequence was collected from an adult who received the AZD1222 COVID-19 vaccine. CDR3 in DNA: TGTGCCAGCAGTTTGCGGGCTGGCAATCAGCCCCAGCATTTT. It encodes CASSLRAGNQPQHF.